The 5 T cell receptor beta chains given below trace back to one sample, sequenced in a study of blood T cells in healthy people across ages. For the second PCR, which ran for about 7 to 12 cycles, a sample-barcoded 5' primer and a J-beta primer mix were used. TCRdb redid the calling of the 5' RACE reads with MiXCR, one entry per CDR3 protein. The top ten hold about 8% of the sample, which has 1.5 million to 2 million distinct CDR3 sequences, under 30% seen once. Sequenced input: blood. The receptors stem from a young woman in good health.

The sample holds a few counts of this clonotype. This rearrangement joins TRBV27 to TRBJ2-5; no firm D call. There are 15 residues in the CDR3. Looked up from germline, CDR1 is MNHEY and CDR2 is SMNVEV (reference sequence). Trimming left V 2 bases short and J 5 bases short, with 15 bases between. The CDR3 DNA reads TGTGCCAGCAGTTTAACGGGTCTTATCGGGGAGACCCAGTACTTC. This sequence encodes CASSLTGLIGETQYF.

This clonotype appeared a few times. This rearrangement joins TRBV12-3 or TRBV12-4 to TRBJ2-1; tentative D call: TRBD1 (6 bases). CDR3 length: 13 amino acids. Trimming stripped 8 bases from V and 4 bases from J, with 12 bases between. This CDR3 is CASSTDRYNEQFF. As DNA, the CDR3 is TGTGCCAGCTCCACTGACAGGTACAATGAGCAGTTCTTC.

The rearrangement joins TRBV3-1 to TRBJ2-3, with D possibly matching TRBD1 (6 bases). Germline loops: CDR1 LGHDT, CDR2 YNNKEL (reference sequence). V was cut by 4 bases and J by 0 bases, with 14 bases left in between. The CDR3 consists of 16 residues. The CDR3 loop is CASSLLGGSSTDTQYF. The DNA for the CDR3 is TGTGCCAGCAGCCTTTTAGGGGGATCTAGCACAGATACGCAGTATTTT.

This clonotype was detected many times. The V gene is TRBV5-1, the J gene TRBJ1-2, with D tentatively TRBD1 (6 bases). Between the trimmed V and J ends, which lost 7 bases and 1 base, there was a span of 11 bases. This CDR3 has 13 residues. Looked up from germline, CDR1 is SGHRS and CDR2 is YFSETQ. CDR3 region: CASAADSNYGYTF. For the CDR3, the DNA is TGCGCCAGCGCGGCGGACAGTAACTATGGCTACACCTTC.

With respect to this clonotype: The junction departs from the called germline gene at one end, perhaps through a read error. CDR3 nucleotide sequence: TGTGCCAGCGGGTCGGGACTCAGCTCCTACAATGGGCAGTTCTTC. It encodes CASGSGLSSYNGQFF. This sequence joins TRBV28 and TRBJ2-1, with D possibly being TRBD2 (6 bases). This CDR3 contains 15 residues. Per germline, CDR1 MDHEN and CDR2 SYDVKM.